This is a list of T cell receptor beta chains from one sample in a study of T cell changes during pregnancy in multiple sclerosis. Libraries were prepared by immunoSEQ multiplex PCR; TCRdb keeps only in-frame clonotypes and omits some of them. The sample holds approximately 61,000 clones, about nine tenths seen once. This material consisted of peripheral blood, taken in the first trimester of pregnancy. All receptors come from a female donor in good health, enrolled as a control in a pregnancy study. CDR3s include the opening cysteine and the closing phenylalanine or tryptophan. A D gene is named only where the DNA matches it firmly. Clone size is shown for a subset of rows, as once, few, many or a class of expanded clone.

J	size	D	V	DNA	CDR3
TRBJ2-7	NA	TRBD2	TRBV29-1	TGCAGCTTCACTAGCGGGAGAGAATACGAGCAGTACTTC	CSFTSGREYEQYF
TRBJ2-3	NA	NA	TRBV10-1	TGCGCCAGCAGACCCAGTATCTTCTCCACAGATACGCAGTATTTT	CASRPSIFSTDTQYF
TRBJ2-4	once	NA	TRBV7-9	TGTGCCAGCAGCCCGGTAGCCAAAAACATTCAGTACTTC	CASSPVAKNIQYF
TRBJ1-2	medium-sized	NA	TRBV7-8	TGTGCCAGCAGCTTAAGTTGGGGCGGGAGCTATGGCTACACCTTC	CASSLSWGGSYGYTF
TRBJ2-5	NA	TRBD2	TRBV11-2	TGTGCCAGCAGCTTAGAGGGGCTAGCGGGGAATCAAGAGACCCAGTACTTC	CASSLEGLAGNQETQYF
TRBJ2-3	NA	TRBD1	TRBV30	TGTGCCTGTGGACAGGGTACAGATACGCAGTATTTT	CACGQGTDTQYF
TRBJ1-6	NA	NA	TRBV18	TGTGCCAGCTCGCAAGGGGATAATTCACCCCTCCACTTT	CASSQGDNSPLHF
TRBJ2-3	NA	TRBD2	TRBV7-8	TGTGCCAGCAGCTTATGGCGGGAGAGCACAGATACGCAGTATTTT	CASSLWRESTDTQYF
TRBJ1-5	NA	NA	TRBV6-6	TGTGCCAGCACCCTGGCGACAGTTTATAGCAATCAGCCCCAGCATTTT	CASTLATVYSNQPQHF
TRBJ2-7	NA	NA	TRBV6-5	TGTGCCAGCAGTTACTGGACGGGATCCTACGAGCAGTACTTC	CASSYWTGSYEQYF
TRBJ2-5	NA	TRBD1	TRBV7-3	TGTGCCAGCAGCTCGCCGGGACAGGGTCAAGAGACCCAGTACTTC	CASSSPGQGQETQYF
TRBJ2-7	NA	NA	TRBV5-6	TGTGCCAGCACATGGCGGGGCTCCTACGAGCAGTACTTC	CASTWRGSYEQYF
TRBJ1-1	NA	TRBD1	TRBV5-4	TGTGCCAGCAGCTTACGTGGGGGCGACAGGGATGGAAACACTGAAGCTTTCTTT	CASSLRGGDRDGNTEAFF
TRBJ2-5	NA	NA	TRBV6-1	TGTGCCAGCAGTGAACCTGGGGCCGGAAAGACCCAGTACTTC	CASSEPGAGKTQYF
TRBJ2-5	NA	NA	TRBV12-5	TGTGCTAGTGGTTCCCTCGAAGAGACCCAGTACTTC	CASGSLEETQYF
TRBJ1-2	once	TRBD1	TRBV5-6	TGTGCCAGCAGCTCCGGACAGGGGAGTTTTTATGGCTACACCTTC	CASSSGQGSFYGYTF
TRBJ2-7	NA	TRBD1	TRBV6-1	TGTGCCAGCAGGACCGGGACAGGGGCTGACGAGCAGTACTTC	CASRTGTGADEQYF
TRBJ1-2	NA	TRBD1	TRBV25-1	TGTGCCAGCAGTGGCGGACAGGCACTATATGGCTACACCTTC	CASSGGQALYGYTF
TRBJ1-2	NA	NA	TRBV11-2	TGTGCCAGCAAAAGGACAGAGAGTGGATATGGCTACACCTTC	CASKRTESGYGYTF
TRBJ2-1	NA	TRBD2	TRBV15	TGTGCCACCAGCACAGTCCCGGGAGGCTGGAATGAGCAGTTCTTC	CATSTVPGGWNEQFF
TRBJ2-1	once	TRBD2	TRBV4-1	TGCGCCAGCAGCCACCCAGGGGGGGCGACTAGCGGGAGCTACAATGAGCAGTTCTTC	CASSHPGGATSGSYNEQFF
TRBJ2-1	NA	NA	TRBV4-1	TGCGCCAGCAGCAACCCCCAGGGGATAACGTTCTTC	CASSNPQGITFF
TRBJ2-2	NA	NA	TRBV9	TGTGCCAGCAGCGTAGACCTGAGGTACACCGGGGAGCTGTTTTTT	CASSVDLRYTGELFF
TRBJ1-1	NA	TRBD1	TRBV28	TGTGCCAGCAGACCATCGACAGGGTTCACTGAAGCTTTCTTT	CASRPSTGFTEAFF
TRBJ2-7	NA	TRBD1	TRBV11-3	TGTGCCAGCAGCTTGACAGGGATTTTTACCTACGAGCAGTACTTC	CASSLTGIFTYEQYF
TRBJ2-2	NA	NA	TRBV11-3	TGTGCCAGCAGCTTAGACAGGGGGAACACCGGGGAGCTGTTTTTT	CASSLDRGNTGELFF
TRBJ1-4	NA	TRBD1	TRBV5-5	TGTGCCAGCAGCTTGCCGACAGGGGGTATCGAAAAACTGTTTTTT	CASSLPTGGIEKLFF
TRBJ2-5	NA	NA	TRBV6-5	TGTGCCAGCAGTCCCCTCGGGGGAGTGATAAAGACCCAGTACTTC	CASSPLGGVIKTQYF
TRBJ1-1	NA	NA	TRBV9	TGTGCCAGCAGCTCACGACAGGCGAACACTGAAGCTTTCTTT	CASSSRQANTEAFF
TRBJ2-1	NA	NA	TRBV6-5	TGTGCCAGCAGTATTGGCAGGGGCGGCGAGCAGTTCTTC	CASSIGRGGEQFF
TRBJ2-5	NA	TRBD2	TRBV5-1	TGCGCCAGCAGCTTGGGGGACTACTCGTACCAAGAGACCCAGTACTTC	CASSLGDYSYQETQYF
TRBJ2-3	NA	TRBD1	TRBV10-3	TGTGCCATCAGCGCCGGGACAGATCTCACAGATACGCAGTATTTT	CAISAGTDLTDTQYF
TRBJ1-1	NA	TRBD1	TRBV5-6	TGTGCCAGCAGCTCCAGGGGGCTGGACACTGAAGCTTTCTTT	CASSSRGLDTEAFF